This TCR beta chain was sequenced for a study of CD8 T cells in Susac syndrome. With random hexamers, reverse transcription was performed on about 0.5 to 1 ug of RNA. TCRdb re-called the immunoSEQ multiplex PCR reads through MiXCR, storing one row per CDR3 protein. This sample yields some 300,000 distinct CDR3 sequences, of which 65% to 90% are seen a single time; around 0.22% belongs to the top ten. TCR beta sequencing covered blood CD8+ and CD4+ T cells. The study used treatment-naive patients who had stable or active relapsing-remitting disease as multiple sclerosis controls. Negative isolation was applied to CD8+ and CD4+ T cells, and FACS enrichment was applied to TEMRA cells. The CDR3 is 14 residues long. V dropped 2 bases and J dropped 5; count of bases not matched to a gene: 3.

The sequence was obtained from a human donor with multiple sclerosis. The V and J genes are TRBV12-3 or TRBV12-4 and TRBJ2-4, with 7 bases identical to TRBD2. Sequenced input: CD8+ T cells from PBMCs. Here the CDR3 DNA reads TGTGCCAGCAGTTTAAGGCTAGCGGAAAACATTCAGTACTTC. Translating it yields CASSLRLAENIQYF.